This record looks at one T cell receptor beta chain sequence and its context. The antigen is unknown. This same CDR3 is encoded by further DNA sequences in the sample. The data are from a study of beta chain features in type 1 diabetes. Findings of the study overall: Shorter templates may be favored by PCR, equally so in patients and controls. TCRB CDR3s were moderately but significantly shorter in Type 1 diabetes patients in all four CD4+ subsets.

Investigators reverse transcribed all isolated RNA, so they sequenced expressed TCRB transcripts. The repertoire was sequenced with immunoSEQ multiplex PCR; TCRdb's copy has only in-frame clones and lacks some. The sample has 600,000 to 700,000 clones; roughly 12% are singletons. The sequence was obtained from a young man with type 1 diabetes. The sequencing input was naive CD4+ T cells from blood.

In DNA form, the CDR3 reads TGCAGCGCCGGCACAGATACGCAGTATTTT. This sequence encodes CSAGTDTQYF. This chain links TRBV29-1 with TRBJ2-3; D gene ambiguous. V was cut by 7 bases and J by 1 base, with 3 bases left in between. Germline V gene lookup returns CDR1 SQVTM and CDR2 ANQGSEA. The CDR3 extends over 10 amino acids.